The 10 T cell receptor beta chains given below trace back to one sample, sequenced in a study of T-cell memory formation after mild COVID-19 (dated by TCRdb to about 2021). Libraries were constructed by 5' RACE. TCRdb records Illumina NovaSeq 6000 as the sequencer. The public sequencing data were trimmed at Q25 with fastp and processed into clonotypes with MiXCR by TCRdb, which kept only in-frame beta chains. Each entry is one CDR3 protein sequence, shown with its most common DNA and genes. This sample has 300,000 or so distinct CDR3 sequences in its table, and 15% to 20% of those were observed once. The top ten hold 22% of the sample. Sequenced input: PBMCs or a T cell subset sorted from them (not recorded which). These TCRs come from a man aged 18 to 30 who had mild COVID-19 (a few samples of this study predate the infection). The sample titles of this study are shuffled in the database, so cell type and time point are left out; the donor was told from shared clones.

This chain uses TRBV27 with TRBJ1-6, with D unclear. The CDR3 has 16 amino acids. CDR1 is MNHEY, CDR2 SMNVEV, per germline (reference sequence). Trimming removed 4 bases from V and 5 bases from J, with 15 bases in between. The CDR3 DNA reads as TGTGCCAGCAGTTCAGGACCGGCCGGGGATAATTCACCCCTCCACTTT. It translates to CASSSGPAGDNSPLHF.

This clonotype was detected a few times. The genes are TRBV14 and TRBJ1-6; D gene uncertain. The CDR3 is 12 residues long. Germline-derived CDR1 and CDR2 are SGHDN and FVKESK. With 4 bases removed from V and 7 bases from J, the gap between germline ends came to 5 bases. The CDR3 DNA is TGTGCCAGCAGCCCTGGCAATTCACCCCTCCACTTT. Residues: CASSPGNSPLHF.

This clonotype appeared a few times. This chain links TRBV4-3 with TRBJ2-7; tentatively, D is TRBD2 (5 bases). Germline-derived CDR1 and CDR2 are LGHNA and YSLEER. The length of the CDR3 is 15 residues. The V gene lost 1 base and the J gene lost 3 bases, with 13 bases spanning the gap. In DNA form, the CDR3 reads TGCGCCAGCAGCCAAGCCGGCGGCGGGCACTACGAGCAGTACTTC. Translated, it gives CASSQAGGGHYEQYF.

This clonotype was seen only a few times. J is TRBJ2-7 and V is TRBV4-1; D remains ambiguous. CDR3 size: 16 residues. CDR1 and CDR2 from the germline V gene are MGHRA and YSYEKL. Trimming removed 1 base from V and 5 bases from J, with 18 bases in between. The CDR3 DNA reads as TGCGCCAGCAGCCAAGTGATAGGCAGGCTATCTGACGAGCAGTACTTC. As protein: CASSQVIGRLSDEQYF.

This clonotype was seen only a few times. This chain uses TRBV27 with TRBJ1-2; D is undetermined. V lost 7 bases and J 4 bases, leaving 13 bases between the germline ends. There are 13 residues in the CDR3. CDR1 and CDR2 from the germline V gene are MNHEY and SMNVEV (reference sequence). In DNA form, the CDR3 reads TGTGCCAGCAAAGGGCCCGCCGCCTATGGCTACACCTTC. It yields the protein CASKGPAAYGYTF.

The chain uses TRBV7-2 and TRBJ1-4; 8 bases line up with TRBD1. The V segment lost 6 bases and the J segment 0 bases; nucleotides outside the gene matches: 0. The CDR3 has 14 residues. CDR1 and CDR2 (germline): SGHTA, FQGNSA. The CDR3 DNA reads as TGTGCCAGCAGGGGACAGGCAACTAATGAAAAACTGTTTTTT. Encoded protein: CASRGQATNEKLFF.

The sample holds a few counts of this clonotype. The chain employs TRBV12-3 or TRBV12-4 and TRBJ2-3; 7 bases fit TRBD2. This CDR3 contains 17 residues. V gave up 1 base and J gave up 5 bases; unmatched junction bases: 12. CDR3 nucleotide sequence: TGTGCCAGCAGTTTAGTTCTGGGTGGGGGGGGAAGAGATACGCAGTATTTT. Translating it yields CASSLVLGGGGRDTQYF.

The rearrangement links TRBV5-1 to TRBJ2-1; the D is unclear. The V gene's germline CDR1 is SGHRS and CDR2 YFSETQ. The CDR3 sequence is 11 residues long. Trimming removed 4 bases from V and 10 bases from J, with 9 bases in between. CDR3 nucleotide sequence: TGCGCCAGCAGCGACGGTGGAGAGCAGTTCTTC. The encoded protein is CASSDGGEQFF. Filled out from reference TRBV5-1 and TRBJ2-1, the complete variable domain reads KAGVTQTPRYLIKTRGQQVTLSCSPISGHRSVSWYQQTPGQGLQFLFEYFSETQRNKGNFPGRFSGRQFSNSRSEMNVSTLELGDSALYLCASSDGGEQFFGPGTRLTVL.

The sample holds a few counts of this clonotype. The rearrangement uses TRBV12-3 or TRBV12-4 and TRBJ2-1; maybe TRBD1 (5 bases). This CDR3 has 15 amino acids. V lost 5 bases and J lost 5, with 16 bases in between. CDR3 residues: CASSIRQGQNNEQFF. DNA for the CDR3: TGTGCCAGCAGTATCAGGCAGGGCCAGAACAATGAGCAGTTCTTC.

This clonotype was seen a few times. The V call is TRBV6-4, the J call TRBJ1-2; D might be TRBD1 (5 bases). V lost 3 bases and J lost 6, with 20 bases in between. Germline V CDR1 and CDR2: MRHNA, SNTAGT. There are 16 residues in the CDR3. The CDR3 reads CASSEFPSSGSDGYTF. The CDR3 DNA is TGTGCCAGCAGTGAATTTCCTTCCTCAGGGAGCGATGGCTACACCTTC.